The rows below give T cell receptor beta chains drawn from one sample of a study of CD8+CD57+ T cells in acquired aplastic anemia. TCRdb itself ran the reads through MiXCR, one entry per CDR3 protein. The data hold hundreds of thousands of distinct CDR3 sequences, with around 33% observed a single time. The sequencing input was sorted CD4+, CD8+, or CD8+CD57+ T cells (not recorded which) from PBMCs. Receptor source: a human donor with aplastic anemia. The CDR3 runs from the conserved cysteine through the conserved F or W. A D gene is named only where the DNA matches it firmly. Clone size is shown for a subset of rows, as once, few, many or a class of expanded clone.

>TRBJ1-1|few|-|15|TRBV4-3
TGCGCCAGCAGCCATAACAGGGCGTCCAACACTGAAGCTTTCTTT
CASSHNRASNTEAFF
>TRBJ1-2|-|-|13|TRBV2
TGTGCCAGCTCACCACCGGGGTCCTATGGCTACACCTTC
CASSPPGSYGYTF
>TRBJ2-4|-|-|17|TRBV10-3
TGTGCCAGCAGTATACGCGACAGACGGTTAGCCAAAAACATTCAGTACTTC
CASSIRDRRLAKNIQYF
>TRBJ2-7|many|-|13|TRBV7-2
TGTGCCAGCAGCTTAAGTTCACTCTACGAGCAGTACTTC
CASSLSSLYEQYF
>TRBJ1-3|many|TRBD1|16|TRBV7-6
TGTGCCAGCAGCCGTAGTAACAGGGGCGGCGGAAACACCATATATTTT
CASSRSNRGGGNTIYF
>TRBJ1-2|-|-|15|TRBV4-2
TGTGCCAGCAGCCAAGATAAGAACACAAACTATGGCTACACCTTC
CASSQDKNTNYGYTF
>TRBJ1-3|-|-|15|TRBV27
TGTGCCAGCAGTGCCGACAGGAACTCTGGAAACACCATATATTTT
CASSADRNSGNTIYF
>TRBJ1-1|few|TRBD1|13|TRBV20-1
TGCAGTGCTAGAGCCGACAGGGCCACTGAAGCTTTCTTT
CSARADRATEAFF
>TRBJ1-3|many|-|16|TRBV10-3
TGTGCCATCAGTGCGATAGACCAGCGCTCTGGAAACACCATATATTTT
CAISAIDQRSGNTIYF
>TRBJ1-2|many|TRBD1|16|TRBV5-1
TGCGCCAGCAGCTTGGCCCTGGGACAGCGCAGTGATGGCTACACCTTC
CASSLALGQRSDGYTF
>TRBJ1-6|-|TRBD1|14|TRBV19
TGTGCCAGTAGTCCCGGGACAGGGGCTCAGCCCCTCCACTTT
CASSPGTGAQPLHF
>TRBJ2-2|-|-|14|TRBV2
TGTGCCAGCAGTATATTAACGGGCACCGGGGAGCTGTTTTTT
CASSILTGTGELFF
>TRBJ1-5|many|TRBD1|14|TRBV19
TGTGCCAGTAGTGTCGGGACAGGTACCCAGCCCCAGCATTTT
CASSVGTGTQPQHF
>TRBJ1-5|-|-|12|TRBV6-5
TGTGCCAGCAGTTATGGCAATCAGCCCCAGCATTTT
CASSYGNQPQHF
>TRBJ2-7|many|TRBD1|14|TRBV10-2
TGCGCCAGCAATCGGGGACAGGGAAGCCACGAGCAGTACTTC
CASNRGQGSHEQYF
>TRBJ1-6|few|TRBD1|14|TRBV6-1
TGTGCCAGCCTGGACAGGGCCTATAATTCACCCCTCCACTTT
CASLDRAYNSPLHF
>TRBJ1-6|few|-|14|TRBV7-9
TGTGCCAGCAGCTTAAGACAGGATAATTCACCCCTCCACTTT
CASSLRQDNSPLHF
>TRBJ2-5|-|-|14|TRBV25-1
TGTGCCGGCAGCTTAACGGGACCCCAAGAGACCCAGTACTTC
CAGSLTGPQETQYF
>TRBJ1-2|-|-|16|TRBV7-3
TGTGCCAGTACCAAGATTGCGCTAGGGACTAACTATGGCTACACCTTC
CASTKIALGTNYGYTF
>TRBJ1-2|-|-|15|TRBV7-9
TGTGCCAGCAGCTTAGTTGCAGGGGTCGGATACGGCTACACCTTC
CASSLVAGVGYGYTF
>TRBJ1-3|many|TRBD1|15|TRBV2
TGTGCCAGCAGGATGGGACAGAGCTCTGGAAACACCATATATTTT
CASRMGQSSGNTIYF
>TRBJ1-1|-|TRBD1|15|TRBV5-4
TGTGCCAGCAGCGGGGGGGGACAGGTCAACACTGAAGCTTTCTTT
CASSGGGQVNTEAFF
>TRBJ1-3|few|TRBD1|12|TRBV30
TGTGCCTGGCAGGGGGATGGAAACACCATATATTTT
CAWQGDGNTIYF
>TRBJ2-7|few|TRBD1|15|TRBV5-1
TGCGCCAGCACGATTGGAGGGACAGGACCCTACGAGCAGTACTTC
CASTIGGTGPYEQYF
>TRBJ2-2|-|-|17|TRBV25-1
TGTGCCAGCAGTTACTCAGTTCGGGGTGGGGACACCGGGGAGCTGTTTTTT
CASSYSVRGGDTGELFF
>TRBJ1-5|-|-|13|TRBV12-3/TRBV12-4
TGTGCCAGCAGTTACAATGGCAATCAGCCCCAGCATTTT
CASSYNGNQPQHF
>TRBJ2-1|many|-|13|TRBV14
TGTGCCAGCAGGTACGACTCGTACAATGAGCAGTTCTTC
CASRYDSYNEQFF
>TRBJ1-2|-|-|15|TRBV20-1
TGCAGTGCTAGTTTGGGGCAGGGGCGTAACTATGGCTACACCTTC
CSASLGQGRNYGYTF
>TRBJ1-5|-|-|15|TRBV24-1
TGTGCCACCAGTGATTCGTGGGGTCCGGGACAGCCCCAGCATTTT
CATSDSWGPGQPQHF
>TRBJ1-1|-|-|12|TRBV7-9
TGTGCCAGCAGCTTAAAGGGAGGTGAAACTTTCTTT
CASSLKGGETFF
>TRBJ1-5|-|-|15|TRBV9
TGTGCCAGCCGCGAGGGTCCAGGGCCCAATCAGCCCCAGCATTTT
CASREGPGPNQPQHF
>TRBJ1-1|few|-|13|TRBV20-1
TGCAGTGCATACACGGGCAGGGTTTTTGAAGCTTTCTTT
CSAYTGRVFEAFF
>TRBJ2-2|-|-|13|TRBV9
TGTGCCAGCAGGGCTAGCGAGACCGGGGAGCTGTTTTTT
CASRASETGELFF
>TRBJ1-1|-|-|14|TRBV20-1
TGCAGTGCTAGACAGGGCCCCGCGAACACTGAAGCTTTCTTT
CSARQGPANTEAFF
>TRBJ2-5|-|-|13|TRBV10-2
TGCGCCAGCAGTGAGTCTCAGGGGCAGCCCCAGTACTTC
CASSESQGQPQYF
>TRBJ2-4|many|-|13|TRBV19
TGTGCCAGTATGGACCTAGCCAAAAACATTCAGTACTTC
CASMDLAKNIQYF
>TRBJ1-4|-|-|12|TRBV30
TGTGCCTGGACAGGGGACGACGAAAAACTGTTTTTT
CAWTGDDEKLFF
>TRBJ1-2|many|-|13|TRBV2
TGTGCCAGCAGTCCGGACGGTAACTATGGCTACACCTTC
CASSPDGNYGYTF
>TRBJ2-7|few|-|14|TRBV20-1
TGCAGTGCTAGAGGGACCAGGGGGGAGGTTGAGCAGTACTTC
CSARGTRGEVEQYF
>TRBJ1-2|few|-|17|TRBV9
TGTGCCAGCAGCGTAGGGGGGACGGGACCCCGACCGGGTGGCTACACCTTC
CASSVGGTGPRPGGYTF
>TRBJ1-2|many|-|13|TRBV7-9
TGTGCCAGCAGCCCCCGGACCGTAACTGGCTACACCTTC
CASSPRTVTGYTF
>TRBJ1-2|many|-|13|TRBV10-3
TGTGCCATCAGTGATGGGGACCGAGGGGACTACACCTTC
CAISDGDRGDYTF
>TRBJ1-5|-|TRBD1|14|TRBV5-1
TGCGCCAGCAGACCAGACAGGGGTGATCAGCCCCAGCATTTT
CASRPDRGDQPQHF
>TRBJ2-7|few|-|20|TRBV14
TGTGCCAGCAGCCAAGATTCTATGGGCTCGAAAATAGAAACCTCCTACGAGCAGTACTTC
CASSQDSMGSKIETSYEQYF
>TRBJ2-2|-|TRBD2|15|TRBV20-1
TGCAGTGCTAGGGATAGCGGGAGGAGCGGCGGGGAGCTGTTTTTT
CSARDSGRSGGELFF
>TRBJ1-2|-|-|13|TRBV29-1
TGCAGCGTTGAAGGGGGACGGGTTGATGGCTACACCTTC
CSVEGGRVDGYTF
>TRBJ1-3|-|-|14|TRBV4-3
TGCGCCAGCAGCCAAGTTCAAACTGGAAACACCATATATTTT
CASSQVQTGNTIYF
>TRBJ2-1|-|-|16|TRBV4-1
TGCGCCAGCAGCCAAGATTTCGAGGGGTCCTACAATGAGCAGTTCTTC
CASSQDFEGSYNEQFF
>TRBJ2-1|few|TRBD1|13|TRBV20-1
TGCAGTGTTCGACAGGGGTCCTACAATGAGCAGTTCTTC
CSVRQGSYNEQFF
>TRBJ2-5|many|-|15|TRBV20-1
TGCAGTGCTCCCGTGCAGCGGGCGTCCCAAGAGACCCAGTACTTC
CSAPVQRASQETQYF
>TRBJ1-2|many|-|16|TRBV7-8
TGTGCCAGCAGCTTATCTCTGGCAATTCGGGGGAATGGCTACACCTTC
CASSLSLAIRGNGYTF
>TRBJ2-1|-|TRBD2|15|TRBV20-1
TGCAGTGCTAGTAGGGTAGCGGGGGGAAACAATGAGCAGTTCTTC
CSASRVAGGNNEQFF
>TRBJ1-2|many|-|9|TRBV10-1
TGCGCCAGCAGTAGTGGCTACACCTTC
CASSSGYTF
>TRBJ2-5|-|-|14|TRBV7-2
TGTGCCAGCAGCCCGGGGGGCTTCCAAGAGACCCAGTACTTC
CASSPGGFQETQYF
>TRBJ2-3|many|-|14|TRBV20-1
TGCAGCTTGTGGGACTGGCGAAGCACAGATACGCAGTATTTT
CSLWDWRSTDTQYF